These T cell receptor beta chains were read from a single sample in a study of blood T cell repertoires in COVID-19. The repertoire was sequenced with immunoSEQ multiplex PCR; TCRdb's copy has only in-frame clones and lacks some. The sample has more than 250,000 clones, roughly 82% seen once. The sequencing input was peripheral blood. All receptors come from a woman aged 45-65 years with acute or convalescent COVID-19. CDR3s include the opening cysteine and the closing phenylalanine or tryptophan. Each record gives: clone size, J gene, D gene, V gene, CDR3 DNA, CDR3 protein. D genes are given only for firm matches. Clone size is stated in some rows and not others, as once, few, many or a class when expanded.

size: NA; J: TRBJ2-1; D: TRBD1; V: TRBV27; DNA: TGTGCCAGCAGTCCTCTCGACAGGGTATCCATTCGGGTAAATGAGCAGTTCTTC; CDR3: CASSPLDRVSIRVNEQFF
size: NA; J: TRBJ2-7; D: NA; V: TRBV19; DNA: TGTGCCAGTAGTACAGACAGGATGAACTACGAGCAGTACTTC; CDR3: CASSTDRMNYEQYF
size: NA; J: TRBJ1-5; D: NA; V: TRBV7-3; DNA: TGTGCCAGCAGCATAGGGGGGGCATGGCAGCCCCAGCATTTT; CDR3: CASSIGGAWQPQHF
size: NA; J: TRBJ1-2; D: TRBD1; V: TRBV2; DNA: TGTGCCAGCACCCCGGTGACAGGGAAGGATGGCTACACCTTC; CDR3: CASTPVTGKDGYTF
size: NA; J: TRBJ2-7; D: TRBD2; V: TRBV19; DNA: TGTGCCAGTAGTGTGCGACTAGCGGGACCTTACGAGCAGTACTTC; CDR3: CASSVRLAGPYEQYF
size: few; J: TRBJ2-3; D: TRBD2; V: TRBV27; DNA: TGTGCCAGCAGTCCCGGGACTAGCGGGAGAAATACGCAGTATTTT; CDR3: CASSPGTSGRNTQYF
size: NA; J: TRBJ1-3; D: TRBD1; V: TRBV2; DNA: TGTGCCGGAGGACAGGAAGGCTCTGGAAACACCATATATTTT; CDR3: CAGGQEGSGNTIYF
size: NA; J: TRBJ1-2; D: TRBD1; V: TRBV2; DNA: TGTGCCAGCAGTGTGAGGACAGGGAGGTCGCGCGGCTACACCTTC; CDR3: CASSVRTGRSRGYTF
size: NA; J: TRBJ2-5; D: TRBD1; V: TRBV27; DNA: TGTGCCAGCAGTTTTAACAGGGGGCGAGAGACCCAGTACTTC; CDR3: CASSFNRGRETQYF
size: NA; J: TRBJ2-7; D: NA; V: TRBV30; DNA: TGTGCCTGGAGTGTACTGGGGGGCGAGCAGTACTTC; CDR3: CAWSVLGGEQYF
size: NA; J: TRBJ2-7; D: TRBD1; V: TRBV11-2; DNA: TGTGCCAGCAGCTTAATCGGACAGGACTACGAGCAGTACTTC; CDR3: CASSLIGQDYEQYF
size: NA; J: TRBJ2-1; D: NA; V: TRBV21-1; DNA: TGTGCCAGCAGCCCTCCACAGGGACCGATTTCCTACAATGAGCAGTTCTTC; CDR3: CASSPPQGPISYNEQFF
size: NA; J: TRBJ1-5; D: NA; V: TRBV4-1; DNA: TGCGCCAGCAGCCAACGTGTCCCTAGCAATCAGCCCCAGCATTTT; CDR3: CASSQRVPSNQPQHF
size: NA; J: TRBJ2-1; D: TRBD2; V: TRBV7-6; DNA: TGTGCCAGCAGCTTATCCGGCGGGAGTTACAATGAGCAGTTCTTC; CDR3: CASSLSGGSYNEQFF
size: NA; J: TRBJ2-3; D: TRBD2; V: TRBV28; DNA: TGTGCCAGCAGTTCGCCGGGTTTGGAAGCGGGAGGGCCTGGGGATACGCAGTATTTT; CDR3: CASSSPGLEAGGPGDTQYF
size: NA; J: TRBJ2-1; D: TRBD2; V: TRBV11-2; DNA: TGTGCCAGCAGCTTATTGGCGGGAGTAGGTAATGAGCAGTTCTTC; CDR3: CASSLLAGVGNEQFF
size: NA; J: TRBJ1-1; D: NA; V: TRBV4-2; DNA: TGTGCCAGCAGCCAAGTGGGCTGGGGGACAACGAACACTGAAGCTTTCTTT; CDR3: CASSQVGWGTTNTEAFF
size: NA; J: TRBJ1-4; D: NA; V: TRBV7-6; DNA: TGTGCCAGCAGCTTGGTGGGGAGTGCTAATGAAAAACTGTTTTTT; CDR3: CASSLVGSANEKLFF
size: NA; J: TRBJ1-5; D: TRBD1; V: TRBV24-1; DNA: TGTGCCACCAGCGGGGACAGGGGTAATCAGCCCCAGCATTTT; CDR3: CATSGDRGNQPQHF
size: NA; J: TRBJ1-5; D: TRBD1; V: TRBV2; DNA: TGTGCCAGCGGGGGACAGAGCAATCAGCCCCAGCATTTT; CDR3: CASGGQSNQPQHF
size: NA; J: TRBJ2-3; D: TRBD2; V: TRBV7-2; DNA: TGTGCCAGCAGCTTACAACCGGCGAGTTGGGCGGGAGTCACAGATACGCAGTATTTT; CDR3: CASSLQPASWAGVTDTQYF
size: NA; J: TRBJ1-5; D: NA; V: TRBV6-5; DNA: TGTGCCAGCAGTCCAGGGGCGCGTACCAATCAGCCCCAGCATTTT; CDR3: CASSPGARTNQPQHF
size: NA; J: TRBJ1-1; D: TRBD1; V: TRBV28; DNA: TGTGCCAGCAGTTCCCGTGACAGGGGGCGGACAGCTTTCTTT; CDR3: CASSSRDRGRTAFF
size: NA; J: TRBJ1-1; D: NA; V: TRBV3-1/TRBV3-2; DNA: TGTGCCAGCGGGTACGGACAGCTAAGGAAGGCTTTCTTT; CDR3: CASGYGQLRKAFF
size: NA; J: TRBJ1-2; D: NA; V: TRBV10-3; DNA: TGTGCCATCAGCGCAGGGGAGGGAAATGGCTACACCTTC; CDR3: CAISAGEGNGYTF
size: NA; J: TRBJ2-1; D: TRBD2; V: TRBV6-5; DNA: TGTGCCAGCTTAGCGGGAGACCCCTACAATGAGCAGTTCTTC; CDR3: CASLAGDPYNEQFF
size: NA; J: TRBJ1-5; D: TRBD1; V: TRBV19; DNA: TGTGCCAGTAGTAGGGACAGGGTAACCCGTCAGCCCCAGCATTTT; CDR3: CASSRDRVTRQPQHF
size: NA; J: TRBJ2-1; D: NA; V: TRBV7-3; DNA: TGTGCCAGCAGCTTAATTCCAGGGTACAATGAGCAGTTCTTC; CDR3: CASSLIPGYNEQFF
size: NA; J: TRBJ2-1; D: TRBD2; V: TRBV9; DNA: TGTGCCAGCAGCCCCATAGCGGGATCCTACAATGAGCAGTTCTTC; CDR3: CASSPIAGSYNEQFF
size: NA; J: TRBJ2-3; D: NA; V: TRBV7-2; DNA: TGTGCCAGCAGCTTAGGCCCCGCGACTACTAGCACAGATACGCAGTATTTT; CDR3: CASSLGPATTSTDTQYF
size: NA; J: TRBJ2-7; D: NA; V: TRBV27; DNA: TGTGCCAGCAGTCTCTCTCGGGGTACCTACGAGCAGTACTTC; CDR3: CASSLSRGTYEQYF
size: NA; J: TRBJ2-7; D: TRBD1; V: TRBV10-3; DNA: TGTGCCATCAGTGAGTCGGCGACAGGGTCGTGGTACGAGCAGTACTTC; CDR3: CAISESATGSWYEQYF
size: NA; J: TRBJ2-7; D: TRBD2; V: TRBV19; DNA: TGTGCCAGTAGTAGTATTTTTGAGGGACTAAACGGCTACGAGCAGTACTTC; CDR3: CASSSIFEGLNGYEQYF
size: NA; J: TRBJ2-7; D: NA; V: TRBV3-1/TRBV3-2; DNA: TGTGCCAGCAGCCAGGGCGAAGGCGAGCAGTACTTC; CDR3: CASSQGEGEQYF
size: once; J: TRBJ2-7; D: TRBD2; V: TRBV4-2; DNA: TGTGCCAGCAGCCAAGATACAATTCGGTGGGGACTAGCGGGCGACACCTACGAGCAGTACTTC; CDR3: CASSQDTIRWGLAGDTYEQYF
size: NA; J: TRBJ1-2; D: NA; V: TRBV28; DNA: TGTGCCAGCAGTTTCGGAGGGGAATATGGCTACACCTTC; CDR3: CASSFGGEYGYTF
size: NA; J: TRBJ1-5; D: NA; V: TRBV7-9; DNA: TGTGCCAGCAGTCCTACGGGGGGCAGGGATCAGCCCCAGCATTTT; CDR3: CASSPTGGRDQPQHF
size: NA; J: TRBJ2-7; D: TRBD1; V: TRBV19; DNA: TGTGCCAGTAGCCTACCCGGACAGGGCTACGAGCAGTACTTC; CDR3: CASSLPGQGYEQYF
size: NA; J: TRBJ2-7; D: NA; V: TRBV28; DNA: TGTGCCAGCCGAGGGCCCTCCTACGAGCAGTACTTC; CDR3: CASRGPSYEQYF
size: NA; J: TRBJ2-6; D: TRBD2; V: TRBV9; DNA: TGTGCCAGCAGCCGACAACTAGCGGGAGGGCCGCGGGGGGCCAACGTCCTGACTTTC; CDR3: CASSRQLAGGPRGANVLTF
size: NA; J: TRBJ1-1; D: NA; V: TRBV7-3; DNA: TGTGCCAGCAGCTACACAGGGAGGGACACTGAAGCTTTCTTT; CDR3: CASSYTGRDTEAFF
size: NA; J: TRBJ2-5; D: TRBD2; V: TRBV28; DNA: TGTGCCAGCATAGCGGGAGGCTCCGAGACCCAGTACTTC; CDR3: CASIAGGSETQYF
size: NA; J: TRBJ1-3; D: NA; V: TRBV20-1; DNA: TGCAGTGCTAGTTACCCCACAGGGTCGTCTGGAAACACCATATATTTT; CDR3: CSASYPTGSSGNTIYF
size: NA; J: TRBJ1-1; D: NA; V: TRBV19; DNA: TGTGCCAGTAGTATAGAAGTTCGGGGGGGCCGCGGAGCTTTCTTT; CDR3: CASSIEVRGGRGAFF
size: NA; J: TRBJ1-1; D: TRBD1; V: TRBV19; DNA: TGTGCCAGTAGTGAGACAGGGGGGACTGAAGCTTTCTTT; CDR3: CASSETGGTEAFF
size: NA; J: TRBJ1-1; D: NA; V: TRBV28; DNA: TGTGCCACCCGACAGATCCCTGAAGCTTTCTTT; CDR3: CATRQIPEAFF
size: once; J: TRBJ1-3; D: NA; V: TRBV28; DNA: TGTGCCAGCAGTCTTGGAAACACCATATATTTT; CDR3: CASSLGNTIYF
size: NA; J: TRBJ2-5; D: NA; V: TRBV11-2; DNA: TGTGCCAGCAGCTTAGACCCGTACCAAGAGACCCAGTACTTC; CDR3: CASSLDPYQETQYF
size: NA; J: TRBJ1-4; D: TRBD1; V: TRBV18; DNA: TGTGCCAGCTCACTGGGACAGTATAATGAAAAACTGTTTTTT; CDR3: CASSLGQYNEKLFF
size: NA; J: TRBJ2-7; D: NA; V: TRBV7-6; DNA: TGTGCCAGCAGCGCACGGACAGTCTCCTACGAGCAGTACTTC; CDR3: CASSARTVSYEQYF